This T cell receptor beta chain was captured in a study of T cells in Graves' hyperthyroidism and ophthalmopathy. Study-level background: Once the initial diagnosis was made, peripheral blood was obtained before any treatment.

V gave up 5 bases and J gave up 0 bases; unmatched junction bases: 12. Germline V gives CDR1 MNHNS, CDR2 SASEGT. The length of the CDR3 is 18 residues. Patients between 18 and 65 years old had hyperthyroidism, newly diagnosed and lasting under 2 months. The study left out patients who had uncontrolled infection, other autoimmune disease, pregnancy or lactation. Extraction of PBMCs used about 9.2 ml of fresh peripheral blood. Amplified regions were TCR beta CDR3 sequences from RNA transcripts. The TCR CDR3 first-round RT-PCR relied on the HTBI primer set. TCRdb re-called the multiplex PCR reads through MiXCR, storing one row per CDR3 protein. The data contain around 700,000 distinct CDR3 sequences, 15% to 20% of them seen just once; the ten biggest clones take up over 15%. The sample holds a few counts of this clonotype.

This TCR was recovered from a woman between 50 and 59 years old with Graves' hyperthyroidism that later progressed to Graves' ophthalmopathy. This chain joins TRBV6-1 and TRBJ1-5; TRBD1 aligns across 8 bases. Sequencing was done on a sample of blood. The CDR3, as DNA: TGTGCCAGCAGTCCATTCCTTACAGGGGGATATAGCAATCAGCCCCAGCATTTT. Translation gives CASSPFLTGGYSNQPQHF.